This TCR beta chain was retrieved from a study of blood T cells in healthy people across ages. From germline, CDR1 is DFQATT and CDR2 SNEGSKA (reference sequence). V lost 0 bases and J lost 2, with 13 bases in between. The CDR3 length is 15 residues. Primed by a sample-barcoded 5' primer and a J-beta primer mix, a second PCR proceeded for roughly 7 to 12 cycles. TCRdb re-derived calls from the 5' RACE reads in MiXCR, one entry per CDR3 protein. The data show around 710,000 distinct CDR3 sequences, with about 40% seen just once and 20% to 25% held by the top ten. The sequence was obtained from a woman aged 55 to 70 in good health. The chain recombines TRBV20-1 with TRBJ1-1; D might be TRBD1 (5 bases). Sequencing was performed on blood. In nucleotides, the CDR3 is TGCAGTGCTAGAGAAGATATGGGGCTTAACACTGAAGCTTTCTTT. This codes for CSAREDMGLNTEAFF.